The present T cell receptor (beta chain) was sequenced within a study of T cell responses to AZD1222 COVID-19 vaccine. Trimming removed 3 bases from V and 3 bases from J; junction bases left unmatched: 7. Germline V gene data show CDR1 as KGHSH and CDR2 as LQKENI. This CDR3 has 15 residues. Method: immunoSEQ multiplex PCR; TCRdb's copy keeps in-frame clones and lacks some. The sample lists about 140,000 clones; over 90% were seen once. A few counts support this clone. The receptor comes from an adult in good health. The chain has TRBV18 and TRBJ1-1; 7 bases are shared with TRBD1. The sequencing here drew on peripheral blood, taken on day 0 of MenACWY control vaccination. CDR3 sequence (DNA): TGTGCCAGCTCACCCGAAAAGGGACAGTACACTGAAGCTTTCTTT. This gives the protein CASSPEKGQYTEAFF.